Listed below are T cell receptor beta chains from one sample, sequenced in a study of blood T cell repertoires in COVID-19. Assay used: immunoSEQ multiplex PCR; TCRdb lists only in-frame clones, some missing. The sample holds some 96,000 clones, approximately 93% seen once. The specimen was peripheral blood. Receptors originate from a man aged 45-65 years with active COVID-19. Both conserved end residues are part of each CDR3. A D gene is named only where the DNA matches it firmly. Clone size is stated in some rows and not others, as once, few, many or a class when expanded.

J gene	D gene	V gene	clone size	CDR3 DNA	CDR3 protein
TRBJ2-1	TRBD2	TRBV5-8	-	TGTGCCAGCAGCTCGTGGACTAGCGGGACTTACAATGAGCAGTTCTTC	CASSSWTSGTYNEQFF
TRBJ2-1	-	TRBV11-3	-	TGTGCCAGCAGCGCCCTAGCGGAGCAGTTCTTC	CASSALAEQFF
TRBJ2-1	-	TRBV7-7	-	TGTGCCAGCAGCTCGCATAGGTCACTAGCCAGATGTCCCTACAATGAGCAGTTCTTC	CASSSHRSLARCPYNEQFF
TRBJ2-7	-	TRBV14	-	TGTGCCAGCAGCCAAGATCTGACAGCTTACGAGCAGTACTTC	CASSQDLTAYEQYF
TRBJ2-1	TRBD2	TRBV7-2	-	TGTGCCAGCAGCTTCACTAGCGGTTCCTACAATGAGCAGTTCTTC	CASSFTSGSYNEQFF
TRBJ2-5	TRBD2	TRBV3-1/TRBV3-2	once	TGTGCCAGCAGCCAGAAACTAGCGGGAGTAGAGACCCAGTACTTC	CASSQKLAGVETQYF
TRBJ1-5	-	TRBV2	-	TGTGCCAGCAGACGACAGGACGGGAGCAATCAGCCCCAGCATTTT	CASRRQDGSNQPQHF
TRBJ2-5	TRBD2	TRBV5-1	once	TGCGCCAGCAGCCCGGTAGGGCTAGCGGGAGCGAAGACCCAGTACTTC	CASSPVGLAGAKTQYF
TRBJ1-5	TRBD1	TRBV5-1	-	TGCGCCAGCAGCTTGGGAACAGGGGAGCCTCAGCCCCAGCATTTT	CASSLGTGEPQPQHF
TRBJ1-5	TRBD1	TRBV19	few	TGTGCCAGTAGTATAACAGGGGCTAGAGGCAATCAGCCCCAGCATTTT	CASSITGARGNQPQHF